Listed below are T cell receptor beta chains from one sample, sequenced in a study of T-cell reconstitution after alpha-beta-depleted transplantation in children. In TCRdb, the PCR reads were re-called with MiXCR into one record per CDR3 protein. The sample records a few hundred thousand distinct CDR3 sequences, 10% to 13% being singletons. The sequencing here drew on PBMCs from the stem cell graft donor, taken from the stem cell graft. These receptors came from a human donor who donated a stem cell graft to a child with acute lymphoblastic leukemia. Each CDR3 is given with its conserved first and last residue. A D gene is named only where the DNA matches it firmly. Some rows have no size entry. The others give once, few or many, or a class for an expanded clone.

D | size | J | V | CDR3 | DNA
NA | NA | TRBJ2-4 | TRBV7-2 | CASSLVQGRGKNIQYF | TGTGCCAGCAGCTTGGTCCAGGGACGAGGGAAAAACATTCAGTACTTC
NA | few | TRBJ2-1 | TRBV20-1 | CSSLAAYNEQFF | TGCAGTTCGCTAGCAGCCTACAATGAGCAGTTCTTC
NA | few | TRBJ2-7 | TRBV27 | CASSSRDSHYEQYF | TGTGCCAGCAGTTCCCGGGACTCTCATTACGAGCAGTACTTC
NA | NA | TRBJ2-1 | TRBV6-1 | CASSKDKSSYNEQFF | TGTGCCAGCAGTAAAGACAAGAGCTCCTACAATGAGCAGTTCTTC
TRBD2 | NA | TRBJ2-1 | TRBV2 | CASTLLAASYNEQFF | TGTGCCAGCACGCTTCTAGCGGCTTCCTACAATGAGCAGTTCTTC
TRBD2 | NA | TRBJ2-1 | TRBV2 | CASSEYSGRADEQFF | TGTGCCAGCAGTGAGTATAGCGGGAGGGCCGATGAGCAGTTCTTC
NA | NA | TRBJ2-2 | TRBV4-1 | CASRQGTPFGELFF | TGCGCCAGCAGACAAGGGACACCCTTCGGGGAGCTGTTTTTT
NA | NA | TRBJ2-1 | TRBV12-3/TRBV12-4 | CASSFDVSYNEQFF | TGTGCCAGCAGTTTTGACGTCTCCTACAATGAGCAGTTCTTC
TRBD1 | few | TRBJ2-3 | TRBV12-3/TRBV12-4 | CASNGRQGRDTQYF | TGTGCCAGCAATGGGAGACAGGGAAGAGATACGCAGTATTTT
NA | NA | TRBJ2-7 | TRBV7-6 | CASSLGQAMAEQYF | TGTGCCAGCAGCTTAGGACAGGCAATGGCCGAGCAGTACTTC
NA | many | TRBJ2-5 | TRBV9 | CASSVEPGETQYF | TGTGCCAGCAGCGTAGAGCCTGGGGAGACCCAGTACTTC
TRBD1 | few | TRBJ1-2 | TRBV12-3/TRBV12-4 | CASSLRDRRPYGYTF | TGTGCCAGCAGTTTGCGGGACAGGCGTCCTTATGGCTACACCTTC
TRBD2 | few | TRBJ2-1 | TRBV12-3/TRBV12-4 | CASSFGLAGGNSYNEQFF | TGTGCCAGCAGTTTCGGGCTAGCGGGAGGTAACTCCTACAATGAGCAGTTCTTC
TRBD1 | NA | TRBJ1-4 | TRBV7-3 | CASSSVGGGGEKLFF | TGTGCCAGCAGCTCGGTAGGAGGGGGCGGTGAAAAACTGTTTTTT
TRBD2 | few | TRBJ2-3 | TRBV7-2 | CASSLGGSGSRDTQYF | TGTGCCAGCAGCTTAGGAGGTAGCGGGTCGCGAGATACGCAGTATTTT
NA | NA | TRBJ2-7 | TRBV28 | CASSLLAGNYEQYF | TGTGCCAGCAGTTTATTGGCGGGAAACTACGAGCAGTACTTC
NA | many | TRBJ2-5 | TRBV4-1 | CASSQGPRGATYQETQYF | TGCGCCAGCAGCCAAGGCCCGCGGGGCGCGACTTACCAAGAGACCCAGTACTTC
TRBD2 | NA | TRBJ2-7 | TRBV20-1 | CSASSGGGYEQYF | TGCAGTGCTAGTTCGGGGGGAGGTTACGAGCAGTACTTC
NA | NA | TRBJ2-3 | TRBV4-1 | CASSRSGGDADTQYF | TGCGCCAGCAGCCGAAGCGGTGGGGACGCAGATACGCAGTATTTT
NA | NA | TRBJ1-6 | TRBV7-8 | CASSLAGRVPSPLHF | TGTGCCAGCAGCTTAGCCGGCAGGGTCCCTTCACCCCTCCACTTT
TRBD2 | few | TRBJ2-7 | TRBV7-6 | CASSDLTSGVSYEQYF | TGTGCCAGCAGCGACCTGACTAGCGGGGTCTCCTACGAGCAGTACTTC
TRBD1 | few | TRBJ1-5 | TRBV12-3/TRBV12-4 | CASSAGTGGGQPQHF | TGTGCCAGCAGTGCCGGGACAGGGGGAGGGCAGCCCCAGCATTTT
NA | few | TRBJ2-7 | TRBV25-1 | CASSEWASSYEQYF | TGTGCCAGCAGTGAATGGGCTAGCTCCTACGAGCAGTACTTC
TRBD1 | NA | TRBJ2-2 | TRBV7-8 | CASPRGRGHLTGELFF | TGTGCCAGCCCCAGGGGCAGGGGGCATCTGACCGGGGAGCTGTTTTTT
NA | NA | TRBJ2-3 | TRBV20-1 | CSASGHEGRTDTQYF | TGCAGTGCCTCGGGACACGAGGGGCGCACAGATACGCAGTATTTT